This T cell receptor beta chain came from a study of T cell repertoires in cytomegalovirus infection. V was shortened by 5 bases and J by 0 bases, with 13 bases between the two germline ends. The germline V gene encodes CDR1 SGHTA and CDR2 FQGNSA. The CDR3 length is 15 residues. This clonotype was seen repeatedly, ten times or more. What it binds is not known. Via MiXCR, TCRdb re-called the reads, giving one row per CDR3 protein. The sample includes hundreds of thousands of distinct CDR3 sequences, around 35% of them seen just once. This sample comprised cultured PBMCs, obtained from culture after CMV antigen stimulation. This TCR was sampled from a human donor in good health (CMV status not recorded). Some clones in this sample may be carry-over from other donors' samples. This rearrangement joins TRBV7-2 to TRBJ1-1; the D gene is possibly TRBD1 (6 bases). CDR3 loop: CASSPQTGMNTEAFF. CDR3 nucleotide sequence: TGTGCCAGCAGCCCACAAACAGGGATGAACACTGAAGCTTTCTTT.